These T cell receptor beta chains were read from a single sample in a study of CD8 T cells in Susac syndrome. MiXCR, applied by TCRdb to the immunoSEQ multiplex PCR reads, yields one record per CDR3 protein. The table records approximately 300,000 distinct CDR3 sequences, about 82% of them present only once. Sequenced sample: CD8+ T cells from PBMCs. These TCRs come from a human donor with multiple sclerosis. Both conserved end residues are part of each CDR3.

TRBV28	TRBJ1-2	CASSLAPRDSNYGYTF
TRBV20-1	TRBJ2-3	CSARDLSGLAGVDTQYF
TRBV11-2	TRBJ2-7	CASSLDPSGRDTSYEQYF
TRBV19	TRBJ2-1	CASSVGYYNEQFF
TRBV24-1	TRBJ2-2	CATSDPGTSGRAGGELFF
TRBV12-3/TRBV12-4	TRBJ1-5	CASSLERQFNQPQHF
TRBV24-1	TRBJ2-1	CATSLRGTLYNEQFF
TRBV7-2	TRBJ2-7	CASSHTLAYSYEQYF
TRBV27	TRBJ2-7	CASSLSWGDIPYEQYF
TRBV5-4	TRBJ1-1	CASSTVMNTEAFF
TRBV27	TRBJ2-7	CASSSLAASYEQYF
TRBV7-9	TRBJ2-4	CASSVGSGIQYF
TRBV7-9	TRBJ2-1	CASSLRTGHNEQFF
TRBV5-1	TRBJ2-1	CASSFDYNEQFF
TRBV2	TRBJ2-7	CASSESSGSGYEQYF
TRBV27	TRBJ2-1	CASRPGTSAKGFAFF
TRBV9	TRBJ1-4	CASSEQGGNYEKLFF
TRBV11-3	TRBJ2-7	CASSLLAGSSEQYF
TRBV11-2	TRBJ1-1	CASSFSLGMNTEAFF
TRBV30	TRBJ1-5	CAWSAGQGGQPQHF
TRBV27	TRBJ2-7	CASSPGWDREVKQYF
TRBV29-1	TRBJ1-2	CSVEGEDSRNYGYTF
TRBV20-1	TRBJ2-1	CSVKRDGSSYNEQFF
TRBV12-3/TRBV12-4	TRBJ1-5	CASSEGQGNQPQHF
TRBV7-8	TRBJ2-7	CASSTDHGGLYEQYF
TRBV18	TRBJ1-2	CASSLTGADGYTF
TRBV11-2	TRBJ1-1	CASSFPAGWNTEAFF
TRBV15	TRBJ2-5	CATSRAREDRGEETQYF
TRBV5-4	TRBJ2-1	CASTRDRAYNEQFF
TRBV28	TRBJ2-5	CASSLGTVEETQYF
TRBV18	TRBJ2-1	CASSRGYNEQFF
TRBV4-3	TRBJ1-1	CASSQDFAGGTEAFF
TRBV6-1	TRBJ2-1	CATGTQNEQVF
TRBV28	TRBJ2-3	CASSSSDGSITDTQYF
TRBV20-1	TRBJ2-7	CSASTYYRGPNSYEQYF
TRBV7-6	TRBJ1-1	CASSSDLPTSTEAFF
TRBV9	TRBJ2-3	CASSVGLASTDTQYF
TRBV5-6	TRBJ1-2	CASSLGSRANYGYTF
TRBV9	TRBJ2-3	CASSNSGSPDTQYF
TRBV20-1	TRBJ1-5	CSARDSPRPNQPQHF
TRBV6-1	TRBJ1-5	CASFGLLGNQPQHF
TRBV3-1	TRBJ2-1	CASSHDTAIRSYNEQFF
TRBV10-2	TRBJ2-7	CASQDGDRAYYEQYF
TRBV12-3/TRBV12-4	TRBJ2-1	CASSPGGAFSYNEQFF
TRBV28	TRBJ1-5	CASSLVPGAPFSNQPQHF
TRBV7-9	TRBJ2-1	CASSPGLAGGPGNEQFF
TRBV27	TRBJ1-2	CASSLAGQGDLYGYTF
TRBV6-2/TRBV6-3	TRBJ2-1	CASSYETDTYYNEQFF
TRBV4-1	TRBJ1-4	CASSPATITTNEKLFF
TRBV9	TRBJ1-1	CASSGGKNTEAFF
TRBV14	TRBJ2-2	CASSHNGLAGITGELFF
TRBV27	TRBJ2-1	CASSLSGQGGYNEQFF
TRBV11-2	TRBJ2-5	CASSLGAGVGGTQYF
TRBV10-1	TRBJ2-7	CASSAGGGTLSYEQYF
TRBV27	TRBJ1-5	CASSLRDHNQPQHF
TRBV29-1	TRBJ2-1	CSVLLGGGLYNEQFF
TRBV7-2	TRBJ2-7	CASSRGLAGVYYEQYF
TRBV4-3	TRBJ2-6	CASSQGVGTSGIGVTGANVLTF
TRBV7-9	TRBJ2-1	CASSPNLAGEPNEQFF
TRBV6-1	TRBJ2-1	CASTLTSGEQFF